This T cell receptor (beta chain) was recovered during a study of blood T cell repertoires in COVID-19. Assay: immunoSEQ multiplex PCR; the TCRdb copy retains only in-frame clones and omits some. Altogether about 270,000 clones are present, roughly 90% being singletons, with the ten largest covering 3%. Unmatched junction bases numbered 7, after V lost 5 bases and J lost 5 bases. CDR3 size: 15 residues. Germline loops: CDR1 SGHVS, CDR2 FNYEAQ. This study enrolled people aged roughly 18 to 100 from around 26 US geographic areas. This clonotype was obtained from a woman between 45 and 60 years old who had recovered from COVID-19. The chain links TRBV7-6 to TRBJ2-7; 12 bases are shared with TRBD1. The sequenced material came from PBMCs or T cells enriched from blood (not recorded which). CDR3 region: CASSTAGTGGHEQYF. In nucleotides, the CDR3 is TGTGCCAGCAGCACGGCCGGGACAGGGGGCCACGAGCAGTACTTC.